This T cell receptor (beta chain) emerged from a study of cytomegalovirus exposure and HLA in healthy donors. PCR used 60 Vbeta primers and 13 Jbeta primers. Only in-frame clones appear in the TCRdb table, and some are missing; sequencing was by immunoSEQ multiplex PCR. The sample carries around 220,000 clones, 65% to 80% recorded once. Trimming removed 0 bases at V and 5 bases at J, with 13 bases between. The CDR3 loop spans 15 amino acids. Germline V gene lookup returns CDR1 SGHDN and CDR2 FVKESK. The clonotype originates from a man between 35 and 55 years old in good health and CMV-seronegative. Material for sequencing was PBMCs. The chain joins TRBV14 to TRBJ1-2, with unresolved D. CDR3 in amino acids: CASSQEVGRRYGYTF. The CDR3 DNA follows: TGTGCCAGCAGCCAAGAGGTGGGCAGGCGTTATGGCTACACCTTC.